This TCR beta chain was sequenced during a study of technical replicates of blood from a handful of donors. Germline-derived CDR1 and CDR2 are SGHRS and YFSETQ. This CDR3 contains 16 residues. J lost 0 bases, V lost 4 bases, and 4 bases had no gene match. Method: immunoSEQ multiplex PCR; TCRdb's copy keeps in-frame clones and lacks some. The sample has around 8,000 clones, 85% to 90% seen once; the top ten hold about 12%. Sequenced input: PBMCs. The rearrangement uses TRBV5-1 and TRBJ2-3, with 11 bases lining up with TRBD2. This receptor was identified in a human donor in good health. The CDR3 DNA sequence: TGCGCCAGCAGCGAGGGACTAGCGGTTAGCACAGATACGCAGTATTTT. Encoded protein: CASSEGLAVSTDTQYF.